This TCR beta chain was obtained from a study of cytomegalovirus exposure and HLA in healthy donors. Broader study findings: Researchers counted about 150 TCR beta chains as cytomegalovirus-associated.

Produced via immunoSEQ multiplex PCR; TCRdb's table is partial and in-frame only. The data contain some 75,000 clones, 95% to 97% of them singletons. CDR3 length: 16 amino acids. Looked up from germline, CDR1 is SGDLS and CDR2 is YYNGEE. J lost 4 bases, V lost 0 bases, and 6 bases had no gene match. As for this clone: Its antigen is undetermined.

V gene TRBV9 combines with J gene TRBJ2-2; 7 bases fit TRBD2. This TCR derives from a woman in her late teens or twenties in good health and CMV-seronegative. Sequences were obtained from PBMCs. CDR3 sequence reads: CASSVAAGTSTGELFF. DNA of the CDR3: TGTGCCAGCAGCGTAGCAGCGGGAACATCCACCGGGGAGCTGTTTTTT. Drawing the rest from reference TRBV9 and TRBJ2-2, the complete variable domain is DSGVTQTPKHLITATGQRVTLRCSPRSGDLSVYWYQQSLDQGLQFLIQYYNGEERAKGNILERFSAQQFPDLHSELNLSSLELGDSALYFCASSVAAGTSTGELFFGEGSRLTVL.